This T cell receptor beta chain was profiled in a study of T cell repertoires in cytomegalovirus infection. Overall study: Well-studied HLA-B-restricted CMV epitopes were used in the study alongside recently identified HLA-C-restricted ones. Public TCR beta signatures provided an indication of both CMV infection and a matching HLA type.

Study results and caveats: In two of eight donors, the top clonotype was HLA-C-restricted CMV-specific. The cumulative frequency of public TCR beta families identified carriers of CMV plus the relevant HLA.

In regard to this clonotype: Its antigen is currently unknown.

CDR3 length: 12 amino acids. The germline V gene encodes CDR1 SEHNR and CDR2 FQNEAQ (reference sequence). Trimming stripped 6 bases from V and 7 bases from J, with 12 bases between. MiXCR, applied by TCRdb to the reads, yields one record per CDR3 protein. The profile shows fewer than 850,000 distinct CDR3 sequences, 25% to 30% of them singletons. V is TRBV7-9 and J is TRBJ1-1, with D uncertain. The clonotype originates from a human donor in good health (CMV status not recorded). Some clones in this sample may be carry-over from other donors' samples. The specimen comprised cultured CD8+ T cells from PBMCs, sampled from culture after CMV antigen stimulation. Here the CDR3 DNA reads TGTGCCAGCAGGGGAACGGGCTATGAAGCTTTCTTT. Translating gives CASRGTGYEAFF.